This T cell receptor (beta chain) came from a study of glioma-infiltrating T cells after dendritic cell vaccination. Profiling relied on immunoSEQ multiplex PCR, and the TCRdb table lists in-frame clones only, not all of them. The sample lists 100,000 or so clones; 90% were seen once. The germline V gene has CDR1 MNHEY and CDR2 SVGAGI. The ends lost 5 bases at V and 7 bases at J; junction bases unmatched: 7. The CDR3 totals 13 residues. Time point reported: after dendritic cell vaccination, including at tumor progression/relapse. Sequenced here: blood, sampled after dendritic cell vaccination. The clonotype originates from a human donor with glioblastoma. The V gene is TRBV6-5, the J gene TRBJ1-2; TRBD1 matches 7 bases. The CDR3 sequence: CASSTGTVVGYTF. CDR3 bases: TGTGCCAGCAGTACGGGGACAGTGGTTGGCTACACCTTC.